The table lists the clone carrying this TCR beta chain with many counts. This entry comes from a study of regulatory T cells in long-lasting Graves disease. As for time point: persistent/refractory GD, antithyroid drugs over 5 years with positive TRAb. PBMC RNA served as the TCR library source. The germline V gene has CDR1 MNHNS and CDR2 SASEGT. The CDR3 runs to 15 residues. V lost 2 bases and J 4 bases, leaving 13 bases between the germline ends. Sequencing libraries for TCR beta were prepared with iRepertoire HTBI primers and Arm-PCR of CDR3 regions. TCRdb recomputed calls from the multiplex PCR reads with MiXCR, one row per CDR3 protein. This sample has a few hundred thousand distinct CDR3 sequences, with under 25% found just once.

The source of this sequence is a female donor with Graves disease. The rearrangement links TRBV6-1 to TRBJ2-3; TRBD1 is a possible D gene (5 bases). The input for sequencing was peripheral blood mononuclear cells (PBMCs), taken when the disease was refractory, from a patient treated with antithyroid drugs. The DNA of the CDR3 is TGTGCCAGCAGTGAAACGAGAGTACAGGCAGATACGCAGTATTTT. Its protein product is CASSETRVQADTQYF.